The next 18 T cell receptor beta chains were all read from a single sample in a study of T cell changes during pregnancy in multiple sclerosis. The data were produced by immunoSEQ multiplex PCR, yet TCRdb's version contains in-frame clones alone and is incomplete. The repertoire holds around 67,000 clones, about 90% seen once, with approximately 2.3% in the top ten. The material was peripheral blood, obtained in the first trimester of pregnancy. The receptors derive from a female donor with multiple sclerosis, enrolled in a pregnancy study.

CDR3 region: CASSVKMGGQPQHF. The DNA of the CDR3 is TGTGCCAGCAGCGTAAAAATGGGGGGTCAGCCCCAGCATTTT. The chain recombines TRBV5-4 with TRBJ1-5; possible D gene TRBD1, 5 bases. V was clipped by 4 bases and J by 6 bases, with 14 bases between them. CDR3 size: 14 residues. Germline V gene lookup returns CDR1 SGHNT and CDR2 YYREEE (reference sequence).

The chain carries TRBV28 and TRBJ1-1, with no clear D. In germline, CDR1 is MDHEN, CDR2 SYDVKM. The CDR3 is 14 amino acids. The V end was cut by 5 bases, the J end by 4 bases, with 14 bases between. CDR3 nucleotides: TGTGCCAGCAGTCCCCAGGATGCGACCACTGAAGCTTTCTTT. This codes for CASSPQDATTEAFF.

The rearrangement uses TRBV5-4 and TRBJ2-1; no definite D call. Looked up from germline, CDR1 is SGHNT and CDR2 is YYREEE (reference sequence). The V end lost 0 bases, the J end lost 3 bases, and 7 bases lay between the germline ends. The CDR3 sequence is 14 residues long. The CDR3 is CASSLGQVYNEQFF. DNA for the CDR3: TGTGCCAGCAGCTTGGGGCAGGTCTACAATGAGCAGTTCTTC.

The chain has TRBV4-3 and TRBJ1-5, with 7 bases aligning to TRBD1. Germline CDR1 and CDR2: LGHNA and YSLEER. Trimming cost V 3 bases and J 3 bases; bases outside gene matches: 8. This CDR3 has 16 amino acids. The CDR3 here is CASSQALDRSNQPQHF. CDR3 in DNA: TGCGCCAGCAGCCAGGCCCTGGACAGGTCCAATCAGCCCCAGCATTTT.

V is TRBV4-2 and J is TRBJ1-3; TRBD1 agrees at 11 bases. The J segment lost 0 bases and the V segment lost 4 bases, leaving 8 bases of the junction unmatched. CDR3 length: 18 amino acids. Germline V CDR1 and CDR2: LGHNA, YNFKEQ. CDR3 loop: CASSPWTGGFISGNTIYF. CDR3 DNA: TGTGCCAGCAGCCCCTGGACAGGGGGCTTTATCTCTGGAAACACCATATATTTT.

V gene TRBV19 combines with J gene TRBJ2-2, with TRBD2 identical over 14 bases. V was pared by 9 bases and J by 6 bases, with 9 bases of the junction left unmatched. Per germline, CDR1 LNHDA and CDR2 SQIVND (reference sequence). This CDR3 is 16 amino acids long. The CDR3 sequence: CASAGTSGRRAGELFF. The CDR3 DNA reads as TGTGCCAGCGCCGGGACTAGCGGGAGAAGAGCCGGGGAGCTGTTTTTT. Drawing the rest from reference TRBV19 and TRBJ2-2, the complete variable domain is DGGITQSPKYLFRKEGQNVTLSCEQNLNHDAMYWYRQDPGQGLRLIYYSQIVNDFQKGDIAEGYSVSREKKESFPLTVTSAQKNPTAFYLCASAGTSGRRAGELFFGEGSRLTVL.

V gene TRBV6-4 combines with J gene TRBJ2-5; tentative D call: TRBD2 (5 bases). The V and J ends lost 3 bases and 3 bases respectively, with 8 bases between them. Germline loops: CDR1 MRHNA, CDR2 SNTAGT. The CDR3 runs to 13 residues. CDR3 sequence: CASSERAEETQYF. CDR3 nucleotide sequence: TGTGCCAGCAGTGAACGAGCGGAAGAGACCCAGTACTTC.

This clone came up a few times. The chain joins TRBV4-1 to TRBJ2-7, with D possibly being TRBD1 (5 bases). CDR1 MGHRA and CDR2 YSYEKL come from the germline V gene. The CDR3 has 17 amino acids. Trimming cost V 4 bases and J 2 bases, with 21 bases left between them. The CDR3 nucleotides read TGCGCCAGCAGCCGACGGTTGGGGCCAAATCCTACCTACGAGCAGTACTTC. Amino acids: CASSRRLGPNPTYEQYF.

This rearrangement joins TRBV6-1 to TRBJ1-1; D unclear. There are 11 residues in the CDR3. V gave up 6 bases and J gave up 3 bases, with 5 bases separating them. From germline, CDR1 is MNHNS and CDR2 SASEGT. In nucleotides, the CDR3 is TGTGCCAGCAGCCCATACACTGAAGCTTTCTTT. It translates to CASSPYTEAFF.

This clone showed up just once. This same CDR3 is encoded by further DNA sequences in the sample. The CDR3 bases are TGTGCCAGCAGTTTGAGACAGGGTAGCTACGAGCAGTACTTC. Residues: CASSLRQGSYEQYF. The V call is TRBV27, the J call TRBJ2-7, with TRBD1 matching 7 bases. The CDR3 totals 14 residues. The ends lost 3 bases at V and 3 bases at J; junction bases unmatched: 5. Germline CDR1 and CDR2: MNHEY and SMNVEV (reference sequence).

The J gene is TRBJ1-5, the V gene TRBV6-6, with 8 bases that match TRBD1. The V segment lost 4 bases and the J segment 6 bases; nucleotides outside the gene matches: 11. Germline V gene lookup returns CDR1 MNHNY and CDR2 SVGAGI (reference sequence). CDR3 length equals 16 residues. The CDR3 region has the DNA TGTGCCAGCAGTTCCGGACAGGGAGTTCGTTTTCAGCCCCAGCATTTT. It encodes CASSSGQGVRFQPQHF.

This clone came up once. The rearrangement uses TRBV7-9 and TRBJ2-7; perhaps TRBD1 as D (6 bases). V lost 5 bases to trimming and J lost 3 bases, with 17 bases between them. This CDR3 comprises 15 residues. The germline V gene encodes CDR1 SEHNR and CDR2 FQNEAQ (reference sequence). The CDR3: CASSRWDTGDYEQYF. CDR3 bases: TGTGCCAGCAGCCGATGGGACACTGGTGACTACGAGCAGTACTTC.

The CDR3 is CASSLGTLTSTDTQYF. In nucleotides, the CDR3 is TGCGCCAGCAGCTTGGGTACCCTTACTAGCACAGATACGCAGTATTTT. The gene calls are TRBV5-1 and TRBJ2-3, with D hard to call. Germline V gene sequence: CDR1 SGHRS, CDR2 YFSETQ. Trimming took off 0 bases at V and 0 bases at J, with 11 bases between the two ends. CDR3 length: 16 residues. The variable domain in full, completed from reference TRBV5-1 and TRBJ2-3, reads KAGVTQTPRYLIKTRGQQVTLSCSPISGHRSVSWYQQTPGQGLQFLFEYFSETQRNKGNFPGRFSGRQFSNSRSEMNVSTLELGDSALYLCASSLGTLTSTDTQYFGPGTRLTVL.

This clone has just one count. The chain carries TRBV4-3 and TRBJ2-2, with D possibly matching TRBD2 (5 bases). Trimming removed 0 bases at V and 3 bases at J, with 5 bases between. CDR1 and CDR2 (germline): LGHNA, YSLEER. The CDR3 extends over 14 amino acids. In DNA, the CDR3 is TGCGCCAGCAGCCAAGACGGGGACACCGGGGAGCTGTTTTTT. This sequence encodes CASSQDGDTGELFF.

The chain employs TRBV28 and TRBJ1-1; 9 nucleotides line up with TRBD1. Germline trimming cut 5 bases from V and 1 base from J; bases unmatched to any gene: 5. This CDR3 comprises 15 residues. Germline V gene data show CDR1 as MDHEN and CDR2 as SYDVKM. The CDR3 loop reads CASSLTGGGNTEAFF. In nucleotides, the CDR3 is TGTGCCAGCAGTCTTACAGGGGGCGGGAACACTGAAGCTTTCTTT. The whole variable domain, remainder taken from reference TRBV28 and TRBJ1-1, is DVKVTQSSRYLVKRTGEKVFLECVQDMDHENMFWYRQDPGLGLRLIYFSYDVKMKEKGDIPEGYSVSREKKERFSLILESASTNQTSMYLCASSLTGGGNTEAFFGQGTRLTVV.

This clone is labeled medium-sized. The CDR3: CARSLRTKRYEQYF. Here the CDR3 DNA reads TGTGCCAGAAGCTTAAGGACTAAGAGGTACGAGCAGTACTTC. The chain joins TRBV7-5 to TRBJ2-7; the table's TRBD2 call for D was not verified on the DNA. TRBV7-5 is termed a pseudogene. The CDR3 is 14 residues long.

The chain combines TRBV7-9 with TRBJ2-1, with 12 bases fitting TRBD2. V gave up 0 bases and J gave up 5 bases; unmatched junction bases: 5. The CDR3 is made up of 17 amino acids. The germline V gene encodes CDR1 SEHNR and CDR2 FQNEAQ (reference sequence). CDR3 amino acids: CASSLATSGSRDNEQFF. CDR3 nucleotide sequence: TGTGCCAGCAGCTTAGCGACTAGCGGGAGCCGCGACAATGAGCAGTTCTTC.

The chain combines TRBV6-5 with TRBJ2-1; 8 bases agree with TRBD2. The CDR3 extends over 16 amino acids. V shed 3 bases, J shed 7 bases, and the junction held 11 bases outside the gene matches. The germline V gene encodes CDR1 MNHEY and CDR2 SVGAGI. In nucleotides, the CDR3 is TGTGCCAGCAGTTATCTAGGGGGACTAGGATTAAATGAGCAGTTCTTC. It yields the protein CASSYLGGLGLNEQFF.